This T cell receptor delta chain was sequenced for a study of delta chains in infants with herpesvirus infections. Trimming took 0 bases from V and 8 from J; bases not matched to a gene: 13. From germline, CDR1 is GEAIGNYY and CDR2 EKD. The CDR3 spans 16 residues. Gamma-chain- and delta-chain-specific primers converted PBMC RNA into TCR cDNA. TCRdb repeated clone calling on the RT-PCR reads with CATT. The sample yields approximately 840 delta-chain clones, around 38% seen once. With regard to this clone: This sequence may be a read error, since a much larger clone differs from it by one base. Within the sample, other DNA sequences also encode this same CDR3.

The sample in question was peripheral blood, obtained at time point 1 of longitudinal follow-up. This chain uses TRDV2 with TRDJ1; 8 bases map to TRDD3. This clonotype was obtained from a human donor who was a Ugandan infant, either HIV-exposed or HIV-unexposed (not recorded which). The chain's CDR3 is CACDTGLGDTVRKLIF. CDR3 DNA: TGTGCCTGTGACACCGGCCTGGGGGACACGGTGAGAAAACTCATCTTT.